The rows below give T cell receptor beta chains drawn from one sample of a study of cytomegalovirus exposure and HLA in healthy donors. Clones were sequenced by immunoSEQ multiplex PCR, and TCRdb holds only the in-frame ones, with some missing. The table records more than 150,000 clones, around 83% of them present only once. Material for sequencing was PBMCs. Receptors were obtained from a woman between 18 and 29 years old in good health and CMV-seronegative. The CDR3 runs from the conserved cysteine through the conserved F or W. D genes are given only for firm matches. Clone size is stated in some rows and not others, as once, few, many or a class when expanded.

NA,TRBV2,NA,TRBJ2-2,TGTGCCAGCGCAGTGGACGGCGGGGGCAGGGCCGGGGAGCTGTTTTTT,CASAVDGGGRAGELFF
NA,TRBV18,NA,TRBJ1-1,TGTGCCAGCTCACCCCAGGGGTTGAAAGCTTTCTTT,CASSPQGLKAFF
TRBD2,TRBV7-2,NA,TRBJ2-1,TGTGCCAGCAGCTTAGCTCGGACTAGCCCCAATGAGCAGTTCTTC,CASSLARTSPNEQFF
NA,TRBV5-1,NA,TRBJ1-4,TGCGCCAGCAGCTCGGCGGGGGAAAAACTGTTTTTT,CASSSAGEKLFF
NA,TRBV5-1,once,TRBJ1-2,TGCGCCAGCAGCTTGGAGTCGGCAGGGGATGGCTACACCTTC,CASSLESAGDGYTF
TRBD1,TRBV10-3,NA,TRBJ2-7,TGTGCCAACTCCGGGACAGAATCCTACGAGCAGTACTTC,CANSGTESYEQYF
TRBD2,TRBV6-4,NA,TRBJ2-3,TGTGCCAGCAGTATAGCGGGAGGTTACGATACGCAGTATTTT,CASSIAGGYDTQYF
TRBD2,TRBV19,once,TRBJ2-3,TGTGCCAGTAGTATTCTAGCGGGGGCAGGAGATACGCAGTATTTT,CASSILAGAGDTQYF
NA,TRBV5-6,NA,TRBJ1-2,TGTGCCAGCAGCTTGTCAGGGACTAAAGGGGGCTACACCTTC,CASSLSGTKGGYTF
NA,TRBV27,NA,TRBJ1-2,TGTGCCAGCAGGCCTAGGGGGAACCTAGATGGCTACACCTTC,CASRPRGNLDGYTF
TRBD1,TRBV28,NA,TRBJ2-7,TGTGCCAGCTCATTGGGACAGGGTTACTACGAGCAGTACTTC,CASSLGQGYYEQYF
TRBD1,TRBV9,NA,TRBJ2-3,TGTGCCAGCAGCCGTGGGACAGATAGGTTCACAGATACGCAGTATTTT,CASSRGTDRFTDTQYF
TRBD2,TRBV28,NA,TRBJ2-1,TGTGCCAGCAGCCTAGGGACTAGCGGTTACAATGAGCAGTTCTTC,CASSLGTSGYNEQFF
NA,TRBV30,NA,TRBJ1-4,TGTGCCTGGAGTCTAGGGATCGGGGGTGAAAAACTGTTTTTT,CAWSLGIGGEKLFF
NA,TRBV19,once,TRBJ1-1,TGTGCCAGTAGTATTTCCAGGAACACTGAAGCTTTCTTT,CASSISRNTEAFF
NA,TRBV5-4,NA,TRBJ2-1,TGTGCCAGCAGCTTCCGAGGGGGGGATGAGCAGTTCTTC,CASSFRGGDEQFF
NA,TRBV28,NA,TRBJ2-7,TGTGCCAGCAGTTTCCCGGGACATACCTACGAGCAGTACTTC,CASSFPGHTYEQYF
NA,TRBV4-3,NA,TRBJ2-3,TGCGCCAGCAGCCAAGATCAAGGGGGAGATACGCAGTATTTT,CASSQDQGGDTQYF
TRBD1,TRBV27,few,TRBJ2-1,TGTGCCAGCAGTTTCCCGAACAGGGGCTACAATGAGCAGTTCTTC,CASSFPNRGYNEQFF
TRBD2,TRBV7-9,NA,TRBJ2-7,TGTGCCAGCAGCCCCGAACTAGCGGGGGAGCAGTACTTC,CASSPELAGEQYF
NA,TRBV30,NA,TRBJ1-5,TGTGCCTGGCACCGGTTCGCAGGGCAGCCCCAGCATTTT,CAWHRFAGQPQHF
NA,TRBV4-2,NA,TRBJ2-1,TGTGCCAGCAGCTCTCTGAGCTCCTACAATGAGCAGTTCTTC,CASSSLSSYNEQFF
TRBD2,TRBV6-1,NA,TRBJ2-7,TGTGCCACCTCACTAGCGGGAGGACCTAATTACGAGCAGTACTTC,CATSLAGGPNYEQYF
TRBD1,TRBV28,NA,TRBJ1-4,TGTGCCAGCAGCTTTGCCGGGACAGGGGGGGAAAAACTGTTTTTT,CASSFAGTGGEKLFF
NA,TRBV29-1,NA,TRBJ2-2,TGCAGCGTTACTCCGGGTACAAACACCGGGGAGCTGTTTTTT,CSVTPGTNTGELFF
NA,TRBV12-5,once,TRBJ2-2,TGTGCTAGTGGTTCCACCCACGGTAGTACCGGGGAGCTGTTTTTT,CASGSTHGSTGELFF
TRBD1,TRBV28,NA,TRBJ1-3,TGTGCCAGCGGATTACCGGGACAGGGACGGTCGGCTGGAAACACCATATATTTT,CASGLPGQGRSAGNTIYF
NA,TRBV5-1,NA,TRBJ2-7,TGCGCCAGCAGCTCAACATTATCACCAGGAGAGCAGTACTTC,CASSSTLSPGEQYF
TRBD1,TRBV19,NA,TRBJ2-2,TGTGCCAGTAGTTTGAAGCCCCCCAGGGGGCCTTACGCGAACACCGGGGAGCTGTTTTTT,CASSLKPPRGPYANTGELFF
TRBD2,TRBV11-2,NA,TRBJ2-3,TGTGCCAGCAGCTTAGGGCGGACTAGCAGGTCAGATACGCAGTATTTT,CASSLGRTSRSDTQYF
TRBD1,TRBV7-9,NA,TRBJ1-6,TGTGCCAGCAGCCCTTGGACAGGGTCGAGCTCACCCCTCCACTTT,CASSPWTGSSSPLHF
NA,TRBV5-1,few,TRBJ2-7,TGCGCCAGCAGCTTAAGCTTACAGGGCCACGAGCAGTACTTC,CASSLSLQGHEQYF
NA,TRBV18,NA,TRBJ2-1,TGTGCCAGCTCACCTTCGGGGGCCTACAATGAGCAGTTCTTC,CASSPSGAYNEQFF
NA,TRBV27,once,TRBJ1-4,TGTGCCAGCAGTGGGGTCGGGGTCGGGGAAAAACTGTTTTTT,CASSGVGVGEKLFF
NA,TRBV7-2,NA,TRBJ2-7,TGTGCCAGCAGCTTAATTCGGCAGGGCGAGCAGTACTTC,CASSLIRQGEQYF
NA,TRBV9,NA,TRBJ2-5,TGTGCCAGCAGCGTATCTGACTATCTAGAGACCCAGTACTTC,CASSVSDYLETQYF
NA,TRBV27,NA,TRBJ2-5,TGTGCCAGCAGTGCTACAGGGGGAGGGGAGACCCAGTACTTC,CASSATGGGETQYF
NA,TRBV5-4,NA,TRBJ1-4,TGTGCCAGCAGCTTGGGTCAGCGATCTAATGAAAAACTGTTTTTT,CASSLGQRSNEKLFF
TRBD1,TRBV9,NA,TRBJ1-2,TGTGCCAGCAGCATAGAGGGACAGGGGGGAAGTGGCTACACCTTC,CASSIEGQGGSGYTF
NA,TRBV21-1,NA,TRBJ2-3,TGTGCCAGCAGATGGCTCACAGATACGCAGTATTTT,CASRWLTDTQYF
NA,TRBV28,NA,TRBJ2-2,TGTGCCAGCAGGGGCACACAGGCCGGGGAGCTGTTTTTT,CASRGTQAGELFF
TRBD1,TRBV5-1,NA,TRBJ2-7,TGCGCCAGCAGCTTGGTGGGACAGGGGGCTGACGAGCAGTACTTC,CASSLVGQGADEQYF
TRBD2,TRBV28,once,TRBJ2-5,TGTGCCAGCAGTTCCTGGGACTATGAAGAGACCCAGTACTTC,CASSSWDYEETQYF
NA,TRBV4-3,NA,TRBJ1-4,TGCGCCAGCAGCCAGTCTCCCCAGGGGCCTAATGAAAAACTGTTTTTT,CASSQSPQGPNEKLFF